The 21 T cell receptor beta chains reported below all come from one sample, sequenced in a study of post-analysis software for immune sequencing data (dated by TCRdb to 2014 to 2015). The full study reports these points: Patients showed significantly higher frequencies than controls for a handful of TRBV segments, among them TRBV5-6, TRBV5-1 and TRBV20-1.

These receptors are not linked to any known antigen. Library preparation used PCR. Sequencing was performed on an Illumina HiSeq 2500. Unique molecular identifiers were incorporated into TCR beta cDNA libraries to reduce PCR and sequencing biases. In TCRdb, the public reads were trimmed at Q25 with fastp and aligned with MiXCR, with productive beta chains retained. Rows merge per CDR3 protein into single entries with the most common DNA and genes. The sample table shows about 810,000 distinct CDR3 sequences, and around 50% are seen once. The ten largest clones take up approximately 4.4% of the sample. The specimen was blood. Receptors were obtained from a girl aged 5 to 17 with multiple sclerosis.

V is TRBV24-1 and J is TRBJ2-3; 8 positions agree with TRBD2. The CDR3 loop spans 15 amino acids. The germline V gene has CDR1 KGHDR and CDR2 SFDVKD. V lost 5 bases to trimming and J lost 4 bases; unmatched junction nucleotides: 7. The CDR3 DNA is TGTGCCACCAGTGCTGGGACTAGTGTTTCAGATACGCAGTATTTT. Translation: CATSAGTSVSDTQYF.

The J gene is TRBJ1-5, the V gene TRBV30, with no clear D. CDR3 length: 14 residues. Trimming pared 0 bases from V and 0 bases from J, leaving 6 bases between. CDR1 and CDR2 from the germline V gene are GTSNPN and SVGIG (reference sequence). CDR3 DNA sequence: TGTGCCTGGAGTGTACTAACTAGCAATCAGCCCCAGCATTTT. It codes for CAWSVLTSNQPQHF.

The chain carries TRBV7-2 and TRBJ1-1, with D perhaps TRBD1 (6 bases). This CDR3 region has 14 residues. Germline assignment: CDR1 SGHTA and CDR2 FQGNSA. V was shortened by 6 bases and J by 4 bases, with 15 bases between the two germline ends. The CDR3 protein is CASSQGLVGTEAFF. In DNA form, the CDR3 reads TGTGCCAGCAGTCAGGGGTTGGTGGGCACTGAAGCTTTCTTT. The whole variable domain, remainder taken from reference TRBV7-2 and TRBJ1-1, is GAGVSQSPSNKVTEKGKDVELRCDPISGHTALYWYRQSLGQGLEFLIYFQGNSAPDKSGLPSDRFSAERTGGSVSTLTIQRTQQEDSAVYLCASSQGLVGTEAFFGQGTRLTVV.

The rearrangement uses TRBV7-9 and TRBJ2-1, with D tentatively TRBD2 (5 bases). The CDR3 is made up of 17 amino acids. V gave up 6 bases and J gave up 0 bases, with 18 bases separating them. Germline values: CDR1 SEHNR, CDR2 FQNEAQ (reference sequence). The CDR3 DNA reads TGTGCCAGCAGAAATGACGTCGGGGAGAGCTCCTACAATGAGCAGTTCTTC. It specifies CASRNDVGESSYNEQFF.

The chain links TRBV10-3 to TRBJ1-2; the D is unclear. The length of the CDR3 is 14 residues. Germline CDR1 is ENHRY and CDR2 is SYGVKD. V lost 7 bases and J 4 bases, leaving 16 bases between the germline ends. The CDR3 sequence is CAITERMDPYGYTF. CDR3 sequence (DNA): TGTGCCATCACCGAAAGAATGGACCCCTATGGCTACACCTTC.

Only a few counts were recorded for this clonotype. The J gene is TRBJ2-7, the V gene TRBV20-1; 10 bases map to TRBD1. Per germline, CDR1 DFQATT and CDR2 SNEGSKA (reference sequence). This CDR3 is 14 amino acids long. The V gene end was trimmed by 6 bases and the J gene end by 4 bases; junction bases not matched to a gene: 9. CDR3 sequence: CSASAGTGEYEQYF. The CDR3 DNA is TGCAGTGCATCCGCCGGGACAGGGGAGTACGAGCAGTACTTC.

This clonotype turned up a few times. This rearrangement joins TRBV5-1 to TRBJ2-1; TRBD1 is a possible D gene (5 bases). Germline CDR1 and CDR2: SGHRS and YFSETQ. The CDR3 contains 14 residues. V lost 0 bases, J lost 4 bases, and 8 bases lay in between. The chain's CDR3 is CASSLGRGYNEQFF. As DNA, the CDR3 is TGCGCCAGCAGCTTGGGTAGGGGATACAATGAGCAGTTCTTC.

This chain connects TRBV5-1 to TRBJ2-1; D not resolved. The CDR3 consists of 15 residues. V lost 0 bases and J 0 bases, leaving 7 bases between the germline ends. Germline values: CDR1 SGHRS, CDR2 YFSETQ. Here the CDR3 reads CASSLEATSYNEQFF. CDR3 nucleotide sequence: TGCGCCAGCAGCTTGGAAGCGACCTCCTACAATGAGCAGTTCTTC. Full variable domain (outside the CDR3, taken from reference TRBV5-1 and TRBJ2-1): KAGVTQTPRYLIKTRGQQVTLSCSPISGHRSVSWYQQTPGQGLQFLFEYFSETQRNKGNFPGRFSGRQFSNSRSEMNVSTLELGDSALYLCASSLEATSYNEQFFGPGTRLTVL.

The rearrangement uses TRBV5-1 and TRBJ1-2, with 7 bases identical to TRBD1. V was clipped by 0 bases and J by 5 bases; unmatched bases: 4. This CDR3 is 14 amino acids long. CDR1 and CDR2 from the germline V gene are SGHRS and YFSETQ. The CDR3 reads CASSLDQGEYGYTF. DNA of the CDR3: TGCGCCAGCAGCTTGGATCAGGGGGAGTATGGCTACACCTTC.

This clonotype has just a few counts. The gene calls are TRBV20-1 and TRBJ2-5; D perhaps matches TRBD1 (6 bases). The CDR3 runs 15 residues. V was cut by 0 bases and J by 1 base, with 12 bases left in between. Germline lookup yields CDR1 DFQATT and CDR2 SNEGSKA (reference sequence). The DNA for the CDR3 is TGCAGTGCTAGAGATTTGGGACAAACCCAAGAGACCCAGTACTTC. The encoded protein is CSARDLGQTQETQYF.

The chain joins TRBV28 to TRBJ2-3; TRBD2 matches 11 bases. Germline trimming cut 7 bases from V and 2 bases from J; bases unmatched to any gene: 5. This CDR3 contains 15 residues. CDR1 is MDHEN, CDR2 SYDVKM, per germline. CDR3 sequence reads: CASIQGLADTDTQYF. CDR3 coding DNA: TGTGCCAGCATCCAGGGACTAGCGGACACAGATACGCAGTATTTT.

With regard to this clonotype: One junction end disagrees with the germline gene, perhaps due to a read error. This chain links TRBV7-7 with TRBJ2-1, with 10 bases identical to TRBD2. CDR1 SSHAT and CDR2 FNYEAQ come from the germline V gene (reference sequence). CDR3 length: 16 amino acids. The CDR3 bases are TGTGCTAGCAGCTTTCGGCTAGCGGGAGCGCCCAATGAGCAGTTCTTC. It encodes CASSFRLAGAPNEQFF.

The rearrangement links TRBV29-1 to TRBJ1-2; D uncertain. Germline V lookup: CDR1 SQVTM, CDR2 ANQGSEA. The CDR3 is 13 amino acids. Between the trimmed V and J ends, which lost 2 bases and 2 bases, there was a span of 9 bases. The CDR3 protein is CSVELGGNYGYTF. DNA for the CDR3: TGCAGCGTTGAACTGGGCGGGAACTATGGCTACACCTTC.

This rearrangement joins TRBV27 to TRBJ2-7; 8 nucleotides match TRBD2. This CDR3 is built from 14 residues. The ends lost 5 bases at V and 6 bases at J; junction bases unmatched: 9. The germline V gene encodes CDR1 MNHEY and CDR2 SMNVEV (reference sequence). The CDR3 reads CASSPGTSDSEQYF. CDR3 nucleotides: TGTGCCAGCAGTCCAGGGACTAGTGACAGCGAGCAGTACTTC.

The chain recombines TRBV5-1 with TRBJ2-1; TRBD1 aligns across 8 bases. V was pared by 4 bases and J by 5 bases, with 5 bases of the junction left unmatched. CDR3 length: 14 residues. The germline V gene encodes CDR1 SGHRS and CDR2 YFSETQ. In DNA form, the CDR3 reads TGCGCCAGCAGCGTCGACAGGGGACACAATGAGCAGTTCTTC. Its protein product is CASSVDRGHNEQFF.

This sequence joins TRBV13 and TRBJ1-5; D remains unclear. Germline V gene data show CDR1 as PRHDT and CDR2 as FYEKMQ (reference sequence). The V gene lost 3 bases and the J gene lost 3 bases, with 9 bases spanning the gap. The CDR3 totals 14 residues. CDR3 nucleotides: TGTGCCAGCAGCTTTGGGAGAGTCAATCAGCCCCAGCATTTT. Translation gives CASSFGRVNQPQHF.

The chain is built from TRBV29-1 and TRBJ2-5, with no clear D. The CDR3 covers 14 residues. V lost 6 bases to trimming and J lost 1 base, with 15 bases between them. Germline CDR1 reads SQVTM; CDR2 reads ANQGSEA. The CDR3 DNA sequence: TGCAGCGTCATACCCGTGGTGGGCCAAGAGACCCAGTACTTC. It is translated as CSVIPVVGQETQYF.

This clonotype was observed a handful of times. The chain uses TRBV20-1 and TRBJ2-4; 7 nucleotides line up with TRBD1. Per germline, CDR1 DFQATT and CDR2 SNEGSKA (reference sequence). The CDR3 spans 18 residues. V shed 5 bases and J 0 bases; nucleotides not matched to a gene: 16. The CDR3 nucleotides are TGCAGTGCTGGAACGTCCGGGACAGTAGTCCTAGCCAAAAACATTCAGTACTTC. Its translation: CSAGTSGTVVLAKNIQYF.

The rearrangement uses TRBV7-9 and TRBJ2-4, with 9 bases that match TRBD2. The V gene's germline CDR1 is SEHNR and CDR2 FQNEAQ (reference sequence). The CDR3 runs 18 residues. V lost 3 bases to trimming and J lost 0 bases; unmatched junction nucleotides: 9. The CDR3 is CASSFGSGGDLAKNIQYF. For the CDR3, the DNA is TGTGCCAGCAGCTTTGGTAGCGGGGGTGACTTAGCCAAAAACATTCAGTACTTC.

The genes are TRBV7-3 and TRBJ1-2, with 9 nucleotides matching TRBD1. Germline V CDR1 and CDR2: SGHTA, FQGTGA. This CDR3 is built from 16 residues. With 5 bases clipped from V and 2 bases from J, the junction kept 9 bases outside the gene matches. CDR3: CASSRDREDWNYGYTF. Written as DNA, the CDR3 is TGTGCCAGCAGCCGGGACAGGGAAGACTGGAACTATGGCTACACCTTC.

This clonotype showed up just a few times. The chain recombines TRBV28 with TRBJ1-1, with 9 bases fitting TRBD1. The CDR3 consists of 19 residues. Trimming removed 2 bases from V and 5 bases from J; junction bases left unmatched: 18. CDR1 is MDHEN and CDR2 is SYDVKM in the germline V gene. The CDR3 loop is CASSLTTQYSTGGRTEAFF. In DNA, the CDR3 is TGTGCCAGCAGTTTAACAACACAATACTCGACAGGGGGACGGACTGAAGCTTTCTTT. Supplemented by reference TRBV28 and TRBJ1-1, the full variable domain reads DVKVTQSSRYLVKRTGEKVFLECVQDMDHENMFWYRQDPGLGLRLIYFSYDVKMKEKGDIPEGYSVSREKKERFSLILESASTNQTSMYLCASSLTTQYSTGGRTEAFFGQGTRLTVV.